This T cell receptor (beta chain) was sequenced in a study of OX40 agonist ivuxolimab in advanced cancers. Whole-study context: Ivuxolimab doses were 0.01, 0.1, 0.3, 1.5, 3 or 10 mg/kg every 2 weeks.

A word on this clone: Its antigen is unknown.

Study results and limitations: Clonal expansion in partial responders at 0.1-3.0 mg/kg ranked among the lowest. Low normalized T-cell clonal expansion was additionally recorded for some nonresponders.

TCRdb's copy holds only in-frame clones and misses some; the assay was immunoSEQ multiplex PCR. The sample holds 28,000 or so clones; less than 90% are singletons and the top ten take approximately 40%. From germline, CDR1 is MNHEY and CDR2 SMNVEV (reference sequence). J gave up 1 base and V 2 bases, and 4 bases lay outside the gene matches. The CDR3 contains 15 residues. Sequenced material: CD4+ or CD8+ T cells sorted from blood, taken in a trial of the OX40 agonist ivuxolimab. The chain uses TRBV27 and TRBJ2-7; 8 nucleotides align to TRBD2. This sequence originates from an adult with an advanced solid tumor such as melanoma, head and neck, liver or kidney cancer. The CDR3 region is CASSLTGGPSYEQYF. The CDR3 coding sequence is TGTGCCAGCAGTTTAACGGGAGGGCCGTCCTACGAGCAGTACTTC.